This is a list of T cell receptor beta chains from one sample in a study of shared clonotypes between healthy human individuals. The data were produced by immunoSEQ multiplex PCR, yet TCRdb's version contains in-frame clones alone and is incomplete. The sample contains roughly 2,000,000 clones, 80% to 95% of which appear only once. Sequenced material: naive CD8+ T cells from PBMCs. These receptors all stem from a man younger than 35 in good health. Some clones in this sample may be carry-over from other donors' samples. The CDR3 runs from the conserved cysteine through the conserved F or W. D genes are given only for firm matches. The listing skips clone size in some rows; elsewhere it reads once, few, many or a size class.

j_call: TRBJ2-7; v_call: TRBV29-1; d_call: TRBD2; clone_size: .; cdr3_aa: CSVEGALAEGSYEQYF; cdr3_nt: TGCAGCGTTGAAGGGGCTCTAGCGGAGGGCTCCTACGAGCAGTACTTC
j_call: TRBJ2-1; v_call: TRBV28; d_call: TRBD1; clone_size: .; cdr3_aa: CASSPDRGHYNEQFF; cdr3_nt: TGTGCCAGCAGTCCTGACAGGGGTCACTACAATGAGCAGTTCTTC
j_call: TRBJ1-3; v_call: TRBV15; d_call: .; clone_size: .; cdr3_aa: CATSRDRGSGNTIYF; cdr3_nt: TGTGCCACCAGCAGAGATCGAGGGTCTGGAAACACCATATATTTT
j_call: TRBJ2-5; v_call: TRBV27; d_call: .; clone_size: .; cdr3_aa: CASREGLQETQYF; cdr3_nt: TGTGCCAGCAGGGAGGGGTTACAAGAGACCCAGTACTTC
j_call: TRBJ1-2; v_call: TRBV28; d_call: .; clone_size: .; cdr3_aa: CASSLGGDGYTF; cdr3_nt: TGTGCCAGCAGTTTAGGTGGGGATGGCTACACCTTC
j_call: TRBJ2-7; v_call: TRBV6-6; d_call: TRBD1; clone_size: .; cdr3_aa: CAARDRGTYEQYF; cdr3_nt: TGTGCCGCCCGGGACAGGGGAACCTACGAGCAGTACTTC
j_call: TRBJ1-5; v_call: TRBV9; d_call: .; clone_size: .; cdr3_aa: CASSVPGVRGNQPQHF; cdr3_nt: TGTGCCAGCAGCGTACCCGGGGTTAGGGGCAATCAGCCCCAGCATTTT
j_call: TRBJ2-1; v_call: TRBV2; d_call: .; clone_size: .; cdr3_aa: CASQDLQGRWNEQFF; cdr3_nt: TGTGCCAGCCAAGACTTACAGGGCCGATGGAATGAGCAGTTCTTC
j_call: TRBJ1-2; v_call: TRBV30; d_call: .; clone_size: .; cdr3_aa: CAWSGRGYTF; cdr3_nt: TGTGCCTGGAGTGGTCGGGGCTACACCTTC
j_call: TRBJ2-5; v_call: TRBV7-2; d_call: .; clone_size: .; cdr3_aa: CASSFCVSGPETQYF; cdr3_nt: TGTGCCAGCAGCTTCTGCGTCTCGGGACCAGAGACCCAGTACTTC
j_call: TRBJ2-2; v_call: TRBV5-1; d_call: .; clone_size: once; cdr3_aa: CASSFARNTGELFF; cdr3_nt: TGCGCCAGCAGCTTTGCCAGGAACACCGGGGAGCTGTTTTTT
j_call: TRBJ2-7; v_call: TRBV15; d_call: .; clone_size: .; cdr3_aa: CATSIIRGYEQYF; cdr3_nt: TGTGCCACCAGCATAATTAGGGGTTACGAGCAGTACTTC
j_call: TRBJ2-1; v_call: TRBV27; d_call: .; clone_size: once; cdr3_aa: CASNGQGPYNEQFF; cdr3_nt: TGTGCCAGCAATGGGCAGGGCCCCTACAATGAGCAGTTCTTC
j_call: TRBJ1-1; v_call: TRBV30; d_call: .; clone_size: .; cdr3_aa: CAWSSQRVHTEAFF; cdr3_nt: TGTGCCTGGAGTTCACAGCGGGTTCACACTGAAGCTTTCTTT
j_call: TRBJ2-1; v_call: TRBV7-9; d_call: TRBD2; clone_size: .; cdr3_aa: CASSLGTSGRWNEQFF; cdr3_nt: TGTGCCAGCAGCTTAGGCACTAGCGGGAGGTGGAATGAGCAGTTCTTC
j_call: TRBJ2-1; v_call: TRBV27; d_call: TRBD2; clone_size: once; cdr3_aa: CASSPPRVAGGSYNEQFF; cdr3_nt: TGTGCCAGCAGTCCTCCGAGGGTTGCGGGAGGGTCCTACAATGAGCAGTTCTTC
j_call: TRBJ1-4; v_call: TRBV28; d_call: TRBD1; clone_size: few; cdr3_aa: CASSPGDREVEKLFF; cdr3_nt: TGTGCCAGCAGTCCAGGGGACAGGGAGGTGGAAAAACTGTTTTTT
j_call: TRBJ1-2; v_call: TRBV4-2; d_call: .; clone_size: .; cdr3_aa: CASSQEGGDYGYTF; cdr3_nt: TGTGCCAGCAGCCAAGAAGGAGGAGACTATGGCTACACCTTC
j_call: TRBJ2-1; v_call: TRBV30; d_call: TRBD2; clone_size: .; cdr3_aa: CAWSGAGGPGAEQFF; cdr3_nt: TGTGCCTGGAGTGGAGCGGGAGGGCCCGGTGCTGAGCAGTTCTTC
j_call: TRBJ2-5; v_call: TRBV28; d_call: .; clone_size: .; cdr3_aa: CASSLFITQYF; cdr3_nt: TGTGCCAGCAGTTTATTTATAACCCAGTACTTC
j_call: TRBJ2-5; v_call: TRBV28; d_call: .; clone_size: .; cdr3_aa: CASSLSVRAQETQYF; cdr3_nt: TGTGCCAGCAGTTTATCGGTCCGGGCTCAAGAGACCCAGTACTTC
j_call: TRBJ2-7; v_call: TRBV19; d_call: .; clone_size: .; cdr3_aa: CASSIVSGTGEQYF; cdr3_nt: TGTGCCAGTAGTATAGTATCGGGGACGGGCGAGCAGTACTTC
j_call: TRBJ2-7; v_call: TRBV25-1; d_call: TRBD1; clone_size: .; cdr3_aa: CASSDFGQGDYEQYF; cdr3_nt: TGTGCCAGCAGTGACTTTGGACAGGGGGACTACGAGCAGTACTTC
j_call: TRBJ2-5; v_call: TRBV14; d_call: .; clone_size: .; cdr3_aa: CASSQDHVETQYF; cdr3_nt: TGTGCCAGCAGCCAAGACCATGTAGAGACCCAGTACTTC
j_call: TRBJ2-5; v_call: TRBV6-5; d_call: TRBD1; clone_size: .; cdr3_aa: CASSYLTGDETQYF; cdr3_nt: TGTGCCAGCAGTTACTTAACAGGGGACGAGACCCAGTACTTC
j_call: TRBJ2-1; v_call: TRBV9; d_call: .; clone_size: .; cdr3_aa: CASSVAGGLGYNEQFF; cdr3_nt: TGTGCCAGCAGCGTAGCGGGCGGATTAGGGTACAATGAGCAGTTCTTC
j_call: TRBJ1-3; v_call: TRBV4-2; d_call: .; clone_size: once; cdr3_aa: CASSQGTVSGNTIYF; cdr3_nt: TGTGCCAGCAGCCAAGGGACAGTTTCTGGAAACACCATATATTTT
j_call: TRBJ2-5; v_call: TRBV19; d_call: TRBD1; clone_size: .; cdr3_aa: CASRLGTATYF; cdr3_nt: TGTGCCAGTAGGCTCGGGACAGCGACGTACTTC
j_call: TRBJ2-7; v_call: TRBV7-9; d_call: .; clone_size: .; cdr3_aa: CASSQGPATSYEQYF; cdr3_nt: TGTGCCAGCAGCCAGGGCCCTGCAACCTCCTACGAGCAGTACTTC
j_call: TRBJ2-7; v_call: TRBV11-2; d_call: TRBD2; clone_size: .; cdr3_aa: CASSLDRSGIIHEQYF; cdr3_nt: TGTGCCAGCAGCTTAGATCGTAGCGGGATTATCCACGAGCAGTACTTC
j_call: TRBJ2-1; v_call: TRBV9; d_call: TRBD2; clone_size: .; cdr3_aa: CASSEHGTSLLDEQFF; cdr3_nt: TGTGCCAGCAGCGAACACGGGACTAGCCTTCTGGATGAGCAGTTCTTC
j_call: TRBJ2-7; v_call: TRBV7-9; d_call: TRBD1; clone_size: .; cdr3_aa: CASTPGQGYYEQYF; cdr3_nt: TGTGCCAGCACCCCGGGACAGGGCTACTACGAGCAGTACTTC